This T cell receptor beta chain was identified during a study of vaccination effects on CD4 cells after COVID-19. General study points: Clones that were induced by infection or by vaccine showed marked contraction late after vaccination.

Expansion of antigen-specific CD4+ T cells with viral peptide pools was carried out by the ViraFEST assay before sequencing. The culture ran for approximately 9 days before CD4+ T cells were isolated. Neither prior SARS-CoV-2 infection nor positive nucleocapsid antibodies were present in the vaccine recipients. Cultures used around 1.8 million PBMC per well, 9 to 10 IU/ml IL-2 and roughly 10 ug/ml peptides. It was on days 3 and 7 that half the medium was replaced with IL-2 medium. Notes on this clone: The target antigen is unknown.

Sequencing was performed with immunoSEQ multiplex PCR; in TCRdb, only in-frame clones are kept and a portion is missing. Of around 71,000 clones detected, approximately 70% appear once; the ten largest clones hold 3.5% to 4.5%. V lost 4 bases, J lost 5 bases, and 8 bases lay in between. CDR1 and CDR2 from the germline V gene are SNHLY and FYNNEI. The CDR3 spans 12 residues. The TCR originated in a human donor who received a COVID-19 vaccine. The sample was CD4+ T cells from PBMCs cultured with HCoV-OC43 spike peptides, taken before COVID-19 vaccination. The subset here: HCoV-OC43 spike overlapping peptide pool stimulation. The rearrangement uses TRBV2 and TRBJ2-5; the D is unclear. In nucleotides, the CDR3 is TGTGCCAGCAGTGGACCCGATGAGACCCAGTACTTC. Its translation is CASSGPDETQYF.